This T cell receptor (beta chain) is from a study of blood T cell repertoires in COVID-19. Background on the study: The study drew acute and convalescent COVID-19 samples from the United States, Italy and Spain.

This study enrolled people aged roughly 18 to 89 from about two dozen US geographic areas. Two negative PCRs, clearance, or symptom resolution had been documented for recovered Cohort 3 donors. Assay used: immunoSEQ multiplex PCR; TCRdb lists only in-frame clones, some missing. The sample yields 260,000 or so clones, around 84% seen once. V shed 3 bases and J shed 4 bases, with 6 bases lying between them. There are 12 residues in the CDR3. The chain couples TRBV12-3 or TRBV12-4 to TRBJ1-1; D not resolved. The sequencing input was PBMCs or T cells enriched from blood (not recorded which). The clonotype was recovered from a young man who had recovered from COVID-19. The CDR3, as DNA: TGTGCCAGCAGTTTCGCAGGCACTGAAGCTTTCTTT. Amino acid sequence: CASSFAGTEAFF.